This entry features one TCR beta chain sequence. No antigen is known for it. The CDR3 is made up of 16 amino acids. From germline, CDR1 is SGHRS and CDR2 YFSETQ. V lost 0 bases to trimming and J lost 8 bases; unmatched junction nucleotides: 4. These data come from a study of cytomegalovirus exposure and HLA in healthy donors. Study results and caveats: Specificity for CMV antigens was confirmed in vitro for a few of the CMV-associated chains. The study recorded fewer than 200 TCR beta chains that were cytomegalovirus-associated. Most TCRs appeared rarely, but some public TCRs recurred in many donors.

This table comes from immunoSEQ multiplex PCR, and its TCRdb copy is limited to in-frame clones, with some not included. The repertoire holds 130,000 or so clones, with just under 90% as singletons. The donors were part of the validation cohort, which consisted of about 130 subjects and was separate from the first cohort of 670 or so subjects. What was sequenced was PBMCs. The origin of this receptor is a woman younger than 45 in good health and CMV-seropositive. V and J are TRBV5-1 and TRBJ1-6, with 11 bases aligning to TRBD1. This CDR3 is CASSLGTGGTDSPLHF. For the CDR3, the DNA is TGCGCCAGCAGCTTGGGGACAGGGGGCACTGATTCACCCCTCCACTTT.